This T cell receptor beta chain was obtained from a study of blood T cell repertoires in COVID-19. At the level of the study: PBMCs, B-cell-depleted T cells, or T cells provided the cDNA or gDNA that made up the material.

Authors' methods: By means of reference gene primer amplification, nucleated cell counts were estimated. The method was immunoSEQ multiplex PCR; TCRdb's version includes in-frame clones alone and lacks a portion of them. D and trimming come from the DNA, and the V and J calls and clone size come from that table. In the table there are hundreds of thousands of clones, about 88% of which are singletons. V was cut by 7 bases and J by 2 bases, with 11 bases left in between. The CDR3 has 12 residues. Germline loops: CDR1 SQVTM, CDR2 ANQGSEA. The chain carries TRBV29-1 and TRBJ1-2, with TRBD1 as a possible D gene (5 bases). This sequence originates from an older woman with COVID-19, enrolled during active disease. Source material: peripheral blood. CDR3 DNA sequence: TGCAGCGACTCTGGGGGGAACTATGGCTACACCTTC. The encoded protein is CSDSGGNYGYTF.